A single sample is the source of the 32 T cell receptor beta chains below, sequenced in a study of cytomegalovirus exposure and HLA in healthy donors. Assay used: immunoSEQ multiplex PCR; TCRdb lists only in-frame clones, some missing. The sample lists roughly 200,000 clones; approximately 86% were seen once. Sequencing used PBMCs. The origin of the receptors is a man aged 30 to 45 in good health and CMV-seropositive.

The CDR3: CASKEQSTDTQYF. For the CDR3, the DNA is TGTGCCAGTAAAGAGCAGAGCACAGATACGCAGTATTTT. The V gene is TRBV6-6, the J gene TRBJ2-3; D unclear. Germline V gene lookup returns CDR1 MNHNY and CDR2 SVGAGI (reference sequence). Trimming stripped 9 bases from V and 0 bases from J, with 10 bases between. This CDR3 is 13 amino acids long.

V gene TRBV30 combines with J gene TRBJ1-2, with D tentatively TRBD1 (6 bases). The V end was cut by 4 bases, the J end by 4 bases, with 10 bases between. The CDR3 is 12 amino acids. Germline V gives CDR1 GTSNPN, CDR2 SVGIG (reference sequence). The CDR3 sequence is CAWTGEVYGYTF. The CDR3 nucleotides read TGTGCCTGGACAGGGGAGGTCTATGGCTACACCTTC. Drawing the rest from reference TRBV30 and TRBJ1-2, the complete variable domain is SQTIHQWPATLVQPVGSPLSLECTVEGTSNPNLYWYRQAAGRGLQLLFYSVGIGQISSEVPQNLSASRPQDRQFILSSKKLLLSDSGFYLCAWTGEVYGYTFGSGTRLTVV.

J is TRBJ2-5 and V is TRBV27, with TRBD1 as a possible D gene (5 bases). The CDR3 consists of 14 residues. Trimming left V 1 base short and J 2 bases short, with 8 bases between. CDR1 and CDR2 from the germline V gene are MNHEY and SMNVEV (reference sequence). In DNA, the CDR3 is TGTGCCAGCAGTTTATTGGGGCAGCAAGAGACCCAGTACTTC. Amino acid sequence: CASSLLGQQETQYF.

The gene calls are TRBV6-1 and TRBJ2-7; 10 positions match TRBD1. With V trimmed by 7 bases and J by 7 bases, 13 bases remained unmatched. The CDR3 sequence is 15 residues long. Germline V gene lookup returns CDR1 MNHNS and CDR2 SASEGT. DNA of the CDR3: TGTGCCAGCATGCCGACCCTGACAGGGGGCGGGGAGCAGTACTTC. Amino acid sequence: CASMPTLTGGGEQYF.

This clone was seen just once. The junction departs from the called germline gene at one end, perhaps through a read error. The genes are TRBV13 and TRBJ1-2; 9 bases fit TRBD1. The CDR3 has 15 residues. Per the germline V gene, CDR1 is PRHDT and CDR2 is FYEKMQ (reference sequence). For the CDR3, the DNA is TGTGCCAGCAGGTTAGGGGGACAGGGACTTTATGGCTACACCTTC. Translated, it gives CASRLGGQGLYGYTF. Looking up the rest from reference TRBV13 and TRBJ1-2 gives the full variable domain: AAGVIQSPRHLIKEKRETATLKCYPIPRHDTVYWYQQGPGQDPQFLISFYEKMQSDKGSIPDRFSAQQFSDYHSELNMSSLELGDSALYFCASRLGGQGLYGYTFGSGTRLTVV.

V is TRBV2 and J is TRBJ1-2, with D maybe TRBD1 (6 bases). Germline V gene lookup returns CDR1 SNHLY and CDR2 FYNNEI. The V and J ends lost 7 bases and 8 bases respectively, with 23 bases between them. The CDR3 contains 15 residues. This chain's CDR3 is CASNNLQGRLEGYTF. As DNA, the CDR3 is TGTGCCAGCAACAATCTACAGGGAAGGCTGGAGGGCTACACCTTC.

In DNA form, the CDR3 reads TGTGCCAGCAGCGGCACGACATTCGAGACAGATTCACCCCTCCACTTT. Protein: CASSGTTFETDSPLHF. V is TRBV9 and J is TRBJ1-6; the D gene is possibly TRBD1 (5 bases). The V end lost 3 bases, the J end lost 8 bases, and 18 bases lay between the germline ends. Germline loops: CDR1 SGDLS, CDR2 YYNGEE. This CDR3 comprises 16 residues.

The rearrangement uses TRBV7-3 and TRBJ2-1, with 8 bases matching TRBD2. This CDR3 region has 15 residues. Trimming removed 2 bases from V and 5 bases from J; junction bases left unmatched: 5. Germline assignment: CDR1 SGHTA and CDR2 FQGTGA. The chain's CDR3 is CASSLPSGPDNEQFF. CDR3 bases: TGTGCCAGCAGCTTACCTAGCGGGCCTGACAATGAGCAGTTCTTC. The complete variable domain, with remaining parts taken from reference TRBV7-3 and TRBJ2-1, reads GAGVSQTPSNKVTEKGKYVELRCDPISGHTALYWYRQSLGQGPEFLIYFQGTGAADDSGLPNDRFFAVRPEGSVSTLKIQRTERGDSAVYLCASSLPSGPDNEQFFGPGTRLTVL.

The chain is built from TRBV5-1 and TRBJ2-7; tentative D call: TRBD1 (5 bases). V was clipped by 2 bases and J by 2 bases, with 20 bases between them. The CDR3 totals 17 residues. CDR1 is SGHRS and CDR2 is YFSETQ in the germline V gene. The DNA of the CDR3 is TGCGCCAGCAGCTTTCTCGGCCAGGGTAGGGTGACCTACGAGCAGTACTTC. Its translation is CASSFLGQGRVTYEQYF.

The V and J genes are TRBV7-9 and TRBJ2-7; tentative D call: TRBD1 (5 bases). Germline CDR1 SEHNR, CDR2 FQNEAQ (reference sequence). The CDR3 contains 14 residues. The V gene lost 0 bases and the J gene lost 5 bases, with 11 bases spanning the gap. CDR3 residues: CASSLAQGRDEQYF. CDR3 DNA: TGTGCCAGCAGCTTAGCTCAGGGTCGCGACGAGCAGTACTTC.

The gene calls are TRBV5-1 and TRBJ1-4; D gene unclear. Germline CDR1 is SGHRS and CDR2 is YFSETQ. This CDR3 region has 14 residues. The V and J ends lost 7 bases and 5 bases respectively, with 15 bases between them. The CDR3 region has the DNA TGCGCCAGCCGGGATAAGGCCCCGAATGAAAAACTGTTTTTT. Translation: CASRDKAPNEKLFF.

V usage is TRBV6-6 and J usage is TRBJ1-1, with D unresolved. The CDR3 length is 11 residues. V lost 6 bases, J lost 5 bases, and 7 bases lay in between. Germline values: CDR1 MNHNY, CDR2 SVGAGI (reference sequence). CDR3 sequence reads: CASSQRTEAFF. The CDR3, as DNA: TGTGCCAGCAGCCAGAGAACTGAAGCTTTCTTT.

This chain joins TRBV30 and TRBJ1-1; 9 bases map to TRBD1. Trimming took 3 bases from V and 1 from J; bases not matched to a gene: 9. The CDR3 is made up of 16 amino acids. Germline V gene data show CDR1 as GTSNPN and CDR2 as SVGIG (reference sequence). The CDR3 here is CAWSRGSGQGNTEAFF. As DNA, the CDR3 is TGTGCCTGGAGCAGGGGTTCGGGACAGGGGAACACTGAAGCTTTCTTT.

The table lists this clone with a few counts. The chain carries TRBV7-3 and TRBJ1-1; perhaps TRBD1 as D (6 bases). Germline V gene lookup returns CDR1 SGHTA and CDR2 FQGTGA. The CDR3 spans 15 residues. The ends were cut back, 5 bases at V and 5 bases at J, with 18 bases in the middle. The CDR3 bases are TGTGCCAGCAGCGACCTAGGGGGGCGCGATACTGAAGCTTTCTTT. As protein: CASSDLGGRDTEAFF.

The CDR3 DNA reads TGTGCCAGCAGTTACGACGGGAATTCACCCCTCCACTTT. Residues: CASSYDGNSPLHF. The chain employs TRBV6-6 and TRBJ1-6; D call uncertain. The length of the CDR3 is 13 residues. Looked up from germline, CDR1 is MNHNY and CDR2 is SVGAGI (reference sequence). V was trimmed by 2 bases and J by 7 bases, leaving 6 bases between them.

CDR3 region: CASSEGLAETYEQYF. The DNA of the CDR3 is TGTGCCAGCAGTGAAGGACTAGCGGAAACCTACGAGCAGTACTTC. V gene TRBV2 combines with J gene TRBJ2-7, with 9 nucleotides matching TRBD2. The germline CDR1 and CDR2 sequences are SNHLY and FYNNEI. Trimming took 1 base from V and 2 from J; bases not matched to a gene: 3. The CDR3 extends over 15 amino acids.

The chain links TRBV19 to TRBJ2-2; TRBD1 matches 7 bases. The V gene's germline CDR1 is LNHDA and CDR2 SQIVND (reference sequence). Germline trimming cut 7 bases from V and 3 bases from J; bases unmatched to any gene: 8. This CDR3 has 15 amino acids. CDR3: CASNSGQAYTGELFF. The CDR3 DNA reads as TGTGCCAGTAACTCAGGACAGGCTTACACCGGGGAGCTGTTTTTT.

The chain recombines TRBV6-5 with TRBJ1-1, with 8 positions matching TRBD1. After removal of 11 bases from V and 5 bases from J, the junction contained 13 bases not matched to a gene. Germline loops: CDR1 MNHEY, CDR2 SVGAGI. This CDR3 comprises 14 residues. The CDR3 DNA reads TGTGCCGCATCAGGGGGCGCGAGTGAAACTGAAGCTTTCTTT. Its protein product is CAASGGASETEAFF.

The chain recombines TRBV5-1 with TRBJ2-5, with D perhaps matching TRBD2 (6 bases). The germline V gene has CDR1 SGHRS and CDR2 YFSETQ. The V end was cut by 4 bases, the J end by 2 bases, with 15 bases between. This CDR3 comprises 15 residues. DNA of the CDR3: TGCGCCAGCAGCGGCGGGGAGGCGAGGCAAGAGACCCAGTACTTC. Amino acids: CASSGGEARQETQYF.

The chain has TRBV1 and TRBJ1-3. TRBV1 represents a pseudogene. The CDR3 is made up of 17 amino acids. Here the CDR3 DNA reads TGCACCAGCAGCCAAGGAGGGCAGCAGAGCTCTGGAAACACCATATATTTT. Translated: CTSSQGGQQSSGNTIYF.

The chain employs TRBV11-3 and TRBJ1-4; D may be TRBD1 (6 bases). There are 14 residues in the CDR3. Looked up from germline, CDR1 is SGHNT and CDR2 is YENEEA. Trimming removed 2 bases from V and 2 bases from J, with 6 bases in between. The CDR3: CASSLRGTNEKLFF. CDR3 in DNA: TGTGCCAGCAGCTTAAGGGGGACTAATGAAAAACTGTTTTTT.

In DNA, the CDR3 is TGCGCCAGCAGCCCCCCGAACCAGGGTCGGAATGAAAAACTGTTTTTT. Its protein product is CASSPPNQGRNEKLFF. V and J are TRBV5-1 and TRBJ1-4, with D possibly TRBD1 on 5 matching bases. Trimming removed 4 bases from V and 5 bases from J, with 18 bases in between. Germline CDR1 reads SGHRS; CDR2 reads YFSETQ. CDR3 length equals 16 residues.

This rearrangement joins TRBV4-1 to TRBJ1-4; 9 bases are shared with TRBD1. Unmatched junction bases numbered 3, after V lost 2 bases and J lost 5 bases. Germline V gives CDR1 MGHRA, CDR2 YSYEKL. The CDR3 covers 15 residues. CDR3 loop: CASSQLGTGNEKLFF. The CDR3 nucleotides read TGCGCCAGCAGCCAACTCGGGACAGGGAATGAAAAACTGTTTTTT.

The V gene is TRBV5-1, the J gene TRBJ1-1, with 8 positions matching TRBD1. Germline CDR1 is SGHRS and CDR2 is YFSETQ. V was pared by 0 bases and J by 4 bases, with 5 bases of the junction left unmatched. CDR3 length: 15 amino acids. The CDR3 region has the DNA TGCGCCAGCAGCTTGGCCGGTACAGGGGGCACTGAAGCTTTCTTT. As protein: CASSLAGTGGTEAFF.

V gene TRBV7-6 combines with J gene TRBJ2-7, with D hard to call. The length of the CDR3 is 13 residues. Trimming took off 1 base at V and 3 bases at J, with 7 bases between the two ends. The V gene's germline CDR1 is SGHVS and CDR2 FNYEAQ. The CDR3: CASSLDFLYEQYF. CDR3 coding DNA: TGTGCCAGCAGCTTAGATTTTCTCTACGAGCAGTACTTC.

The chain combines TRBV11-3 with TRBJ2-1; possible D gene TRBD1, 5 bases. Germline-derived CDR1 and CDR2 are SGHNT and YENEEA. This CDR3 is built from 14 residues. Trimming cost V 4 bases and J 4 bases, with 11 bases left between them. The chain's CDR3 is CASSSTDSYNEQFF. The CDR3 bases are TGTGCCAGCAGCTCGACCGACAGTTACAATGAGCAGTTCTTC.

This chain links TRBV5-1 with TRBJ2-2; TRBD1 agrees at 7 bases. The CDR3 totals 12 residues. Germline V lookup: CDR1 SGHRS, CDR2 YFSETQ. The V segment lost 7 bases and the J segment 4 bases; nucleotides outside the gene matches: 1. This CDR3 reads CASSGGTGELFF. The CDR3 DNA is TGCGCCAGCTCAGGGGGCACCGGGGAGCTGTTTTTT.

The chain uses TRBV27 and TRBJ1-1; D uncertain. Germline loops: CDR1 MNHEY, CDR2 SMNVEV (reference sequence). The CDR3 extends over 13 amino acids. The germline V and J ends were trimmed by 4 bases and 1 base, with 7 bases remaining between them. CDR3 coding DNA: TGTGCCAGCAGTTGGACGGAGAACACTGAAGCTTTCTTT. This sequence encodes CASSWTENTEAFF.

The J gene is TRBJ1-2, the V gene TRBV4-1; a possible D gene is TRBD1 (5 bases). V shed 0 bases and J shed 6 bases, with 14 bases lying between them. CDR1 and CDR2 (germline): MGHRA, YSYEKL. This CDR3 spans 15 amino acids. The CDR3 DNA reads TGCGCCAGCAGCCAAGAGAGGAGGACAATCGATGGCTACACCTTC. This codes for CASSQERRTIDGYTF.

The CDR3 sequence: CSVGRGQETQYF. The CDR3 DNA is TGCAGCGTGGGCCGGGGACAGGAGACCCAGTACTTC. The chain joins TRBV29-1 to TRBJ2-5; 7 bases align to TRBD1. The length of the CDR3 is 12 residues. Germline CDR1 SQVTM, CDR2 ANQGSEA. Trimming at V came to 6 bases and at J to 5 bases, leaving 6 bases not matched to a gene.

This clone occurred a few times. The chain links TRBV11-2 to TRBJ1-1; D unclear. Germline CDR1 reads SGHAT; CDR2 reads FQNNGV. V lost 4 bases to trimming and J lost 7 bases, with 13 bases between them. The CDR3 loop spans 13 amino acids. The CDR3 here is CASSSKTWGEAFF. The CDR3 coding sequence is TGTGCCAGCAGCTCAAAGACGTGGGGTGAAGCTTTCTTT.

The gene calls are TRBV4-1 and TRBJ1-2; D unresolved. Trimming shortened V by 1 base and J by 8 bases, and 20 bases separated the two germline ends. The CDR3 is made up of 16 amino acids. CDR1 and CDR2 from the germline V gene are MGHRA and YSYEKL. The CDR3 protein is CASSQAGGQPSRGYTF. The CDR3 bases are TGCGCCAGCAGCCAAGCTGGCGGGCAGCCAAGCCGCGGCTACACCTTC.